The next 13 T cell receptor beta chains were all read from a single sample in a study of regulatory T cells in long-lasting Graves disease. As to time point: newly diagnosed GD, antithyroid drugs for less than 3 months. The TCR library was prepared using RNA isolated from PBMCs. Construction of TCR beta libraries relied on iRepertoire HTBI primers and on Arm-PCR targeting CDR3 regions. TCRdb redid the calling of the multiplex PCR reads with MiXCR, one entry per CDR3 protein. The data contain a few hundred thousand distinct CDR3 sequences, around 11% of them seen just once; the ten biggest clones take up 15% to 20%. These same data were also listed under a study on T cells in Graves' hyperthyroidism and ophthalmopathy.

This specimen consisted of peripheral blood mononuclear cells (PBMCs), obtained at new diagnosis, from a patient treated with antithyroid drugs. The receptors come from a woman in her late teens or twenties with Graves disease.

This clonotype was recorded a few times. This chain uses TRBV18 with TRBJ2-2, with TRBD1 matching over 7 bases. The CDR3 is 17 residues long. Trimming cost V 3 bases and J 4 bases; bases outside gene matches: 11. Germline V lookup: CDR1 KGHSH, CDR2 LQKENI. The CDR3 DNA sequence: TGTGCCAGCTCACCTTGGACAGGCTTAATTTCCACCGGGGAGCTGTTTTTT. The encoded protein is CASSPWTGLISTGELFF.

The sample holds many counts of this clonotype. This sequence joins TRBV11-2 and TRBJ2-1, with TRBD2 matching over 12 bases. The germline V gene encodes CDR1 SGHAT and CDR2 FQNNGV. The CDR3 contains 14 residues. Trimming at V came to 3 bases and at J to 9 bases, leaving 3 bases not matched to a gene. CDR3 amino acids: CASSLRTSGIEQFF. CDR3 DNA: TGTGCCAGCAGCTTGAGGACTAGCGGGATTGAGCAGTTCTTC.

The CDR3 is CASSYWGNSNQPQHF. The CDR3, as DNA: TGTGCCAGCAGTTACTGGGGGAATAGCAATCAGCCCCAGCATTTT. The chain joins TRBV6-2 or TRBV6-3 to TRBJ1-5; D might be TRBD1 (5 bases). CDR3 size: 15 residues. Trimming stripped 1 base from V and 0 bases from J, with 7 bases between. Germline V gene sequence: CDR1 MNHEY, CDR2 SVGEGT.

This clonotype was counted many times. The chain combines TRBV13 with TRBJ1-2, with a possible D match to TRBD1 (6 bases). CDR3 size: 15 residues. Trimming left V 3 bases short and J 5 bases short, with 16 bases between. Germline loops: CDR1 PRHDT, CDR2 FYEKMQ (reference sequence). The CDR3 DNA follows: TGTGCCAGCAGCTTTAGGGGGACGGAGGAATATGGCTACACCTTC. It specifies CASSFRGTEEYGYTF.

V usage is TRBV6-1 and J usage is TRBJ1-1; no clear D gene. This CDR3 has 13 amino acids. CDR1 and CDR2 from the germline V gene are MNHNS and SASEGT. Between the trimmed V and J ends, which lost 6 bases and 1 base, there was a span of 9 bases. This CDR3 reads CASRSQPNTEAFF. The CDR3 DNA reads as TGTGCCAGCAGGAGTCAGCCGAACACTGAAGCTTTCTTT.

This clonotype was counted only a few times. CDR3 sequence (DNA): TGCAGTGCTAGGGAGGACCGGTTCCGCGCGAACACCGGGGAGCTGTTTTTT. Translation: CSAREDRFRANTGELFF. J is TRBJ2-2 and V is TRBV20-1; D may be TRBD2 (5 bases). Trimming left V 3 bases short and J 0 bases short, with 17 bases between. Germline V CDR1 and CDR2: DFQATT, SNEGSKA (reference sequence). The CDR3 is 17 residues long.

This clonotype was seen at least ten times. The CDR3 coding sequence is TGTGCCAGCAGTTTTAGGATCAATCAGCCCCAGCATTTT. The encoded protein is CASSFRINQPQHF. V gene TRBV27 combines with J gene TRBJ1-5; D uncertain. V was clipped by 3 bases and J by 3 bases, with 6 bases between them. CDR3 size: 13 residues. Looked up from germline, CDR1 is MNHEY and CDR2 is SMNVEV (reference sequence).

This clonotype was counted only a few times. V gene TRBV9 combines with J gene TRBJ2-1, with 14 nucleotides matching TRBD2. The CDR3 totals 16 residues. The V gene end was trimmed by 3 bases and the J gene end by 7 bases; junction bases not matched to a gene: 6. Germline V CDR1 and CDR2: SGDLS, YYNGEE. CDR3 loop: CASSGLAGGPQNEQFF. CDR3 DNA sequence: TGTGCCAGCAGCGGACTAGCGGGAGGGCCTCAAAATGAGCAGTTCTTC.

J is TRBJ2-5 and V is TRBV27, with 9 bases identical to TRBD2. After removal of 4 bases from V and 5 bases from J, the junction contained 17 bases not matched to a gene. CDR3 length equals 18 residues. In germline, CDR1 is MNHEY, CDR2 SMNVEV (reference sequence). CDR3 protein: CASSSPGHWGLAFETQYF. CDR3 coding DNA: TGTGCCAGCAGTTCCCCGGGACACTGGGGACTAGCCTTCGAGACCCAGTACTTC.

This clonotype was detected a few times. The chain couples TRBV12-3 or TRBV12-4 to TRBJ2-7; 8 positions match TRBD2. Trimming removed 5 bases from V and 4 bases from J; junction bases left unmatched: 10. There are 15 residues in the CDR3. The CDR3 bases are TGTGCCAGCAGTCCGGAGCGGGAGAGAGGATACGAGCAGTACTTC. Amino acids: CASSPERERGYEQYF.

This clonotype turned up a few times. The chain has TRBV11-2 and TRBJ1-6; possibly TRBD1 for D (5 bases). Looked up from germline, CDR1 is SGHAT and CDR2 is FQNNGV. V was shortened by 0 bases and J by 5 bases, with 11 bases between the two germline ends. The CDR3 contains 16 residues. The CDR3 is CASSLDRDSNNSPLHF. DNA for the CDR3: TGTGCCAGCAGCTTAGACAGGGACTCGAATAATTCACCCCTCCACTTT.

This clonotype occurred many times. CDR3 sequence reads: CASSPGQAGETQYF. DNA of the CDR3: TGCGCCAGCAGCCCCGGACAGGCAGGAGAGACCCAGTACTTC. The V call is TRBV5-1, the J call TRBJ2-5; 7 nucleotides align to TRBD1. V was pared by 4 bases and J by 4 bases, with 7 bases of the junction left unmatched. The CDR3 totals 14 residues. Germline values: CDR1 SGHRS, CDR2 YFSETQ. The entire variable domain, with the rest obtained from reference TRBV5-1 and TRBJ2-5, is as follows: KAGVTQTPRYLIKTRGQQVTLSCSPISGHRSVSWYQQTPGQGLQFLFEYFSETQRNKGNFPGRFSGRQFSNSRSEMNVSTLELGDSALYLCASSPGQAGETQYFGPGTRLLVL.

This clonotype was recorded many times. This chain's CDR3 is CASSTRTADVYSGELFF. CDR3 bases: TGTGCCAGCAGTACTCGGACAGCTGATGTTTATTCCGGGGAGCTGTTTTTT. This sequence joins TRBV28 and TRBJ2-2; D might be TRBD1 (6 bases). The germline gives CDR1 MDHEN, CDR2 SYDVKM. Deletions cut 5 bases from V and 6 bases from J, with 22 bases between. The CDR3 consists of 17 residues.